This TCR beta chain was retrieved from a study of blood T cell repertoires in COVID-19. The CDR3 spans 15 residues. Germline CDR1 and CDR2: SNHLY and FYNNEI. Germline trimming cut 5 bases from V and 2 bases from J; bases unmatched to any gene: 6. Measured with immunoSEQ multiplex PCR; TCRdb has only the in-frame clones, and not every one. Of about 66,000 clones listed, 91% are singletons. The clonotype originates from a human donor in a cohort sampled during active COVID-19. Sequencing was performed on peripheral blood. This sequence joins TRBV2 and TRBJ2-5, with TRBD2 matching 9 bases. CDR3 region: CASSKAGGRQETQYF. CDR3 DNA: TGTGCCAGCAGTAAGGCGGGGGGGCGGCAAGAGACCCAGTACTTC.